This entry features one T cell receptor beta chain sequence. Its antigen is unknown. When more than 9 days of culture had elapsed, CD4+ T cells were isolated. Subjects were given two BNT162b2 or mRNA-1273 vaccine doses. This record comes from a study of vaccination effects on CD4 cells after COVID-19. The V and J ends lost 4 bases and 1 base respectively, with 7 bases between them. This CDR3 region has 13 residues. The germline CDR1 and CDR2 sequences are LGHDT and YNNKEL (reference sequence). The assay was immunoSEQ multiplex PCR, and TCRdb's table has in-frame clones only and misses some. The data hold about 73,000 clones, with approximately 73% observed a single time.

The clonotype comes from a human donor who received a COVID-19 vaccine. Sequencing used CD4+ T cells from PBMCs cultured without peptide, obtained after COVID-19 vaccination. The J gene is TRBJ1-1, the V gene TRBV3-1 (or the pseudogene TRBV3-2); a weak D match, TRBD1 (5 bases). The CDR3 DNA follows: TGTGCCAGCAGCCTGACAGAGAACACTGAAGCTTTCTTT. This gives the protein CASSLTENTEAFF.